This TCR beta chain was captured by sequencing in a study of blood T cell repertoires in COVID-19. Study at large: Some COVID-19 samples were acute and others convalescent; all came from the United States, Italy and Spain. Sources were T cells, B-cell-depleted T cells, or PBMCs; the material itself was cDNA or gDNA.

Per the original methods: Nucleated cell number was recorded as an estimate derived from reference gene primer amplification. Using immunoSEQ multiplex PCR, the repertoire was profiled, and TCRdb retains in-frame clones only, with some absent. Clone size and V and J calls were adopted from that table, with D and trimming inferred from the DNA. The data hold under 200,000 clones, with around 87% observed a single time. The ends were cut back, 0 bases at V and 2 bases at J, with 7 bases in the middle. Per the germline V gene, CDR1 is MNHEY and CDR2 is SVGAGI. This CDR3 region has 14 residues. Sequencing was performed on peripheral blood. The source of this sequence is a middle-aged man with active or convalescent COVID-19. This chain links TRBV6-5 with TRBJ1-1; D is unclear. In DNA, the CDR3 is TGTGCCAGCAGTTACTCGAGGAGAAACACTGAAGCTTTCTTT. Translated: CASSYSRRNTEAFF.